These T cell receptor beta chains were read from a single sample in a study of OX40 agonist ivuxolimab in advanced cancers. Sequenced by immunoSEQ multiplex PCR; TCRdb stores in-frame clones only, minus some. In the table there are 50,000 to 70,000 clones, 80% to 90% of which are singletons. This specimen consisted of CD4+ or CD8+ T cells sorted from blood, obtained in a trial of the OX40 agonist ivuxolimab. The source of these receptors is an adult with an advanced solid tumor such as melanoma, head and neck, liver or kidney cancer. Each CDR3 is given with its conserved first and last residue. The D gene is left open where the match is weak. For some rows the clone size is stated as once, few or many, or as a class when expanded; others skip it.

j_gene | v_gene | abundance | d_gene | CDR3aa | CDR3nt
TRBJ2-7 | TRBV7-9 | . | . | CASSLRGYEQYF | TGTGCCAGCAGCTTAAGAGGCTACGAGCAGTACTTC
TRBJ2-3 | TRBV11-2 | . | . | CASSHWGNSQYF | TGTGCCAGCAGCCATTGGGGGAACTCGCAGTATTTT
TRBJ2-7 | TRBV5-4 | . | . | CASSSGPHYEQYF | TGTGCCAGCAGCTCCGGGCCCCACTACGAGCAGTACTTC
TRBJ2-6 | TRBV5-4 | . | . | CASLNSGANVLTF | TGTGCCAGCCTGAACTCTGGGGCCAACGTCCTGACTTTC
TRBJ2-5 | TRBV11-2 | . | . | CASSLDPGETQYF | TGTGCCAGCAGCTTAGATCCTGGGGAGACCCAGTACTTC
TRBJ2-1 | TRBV19 | . | . | CASSTLIYNEQFF | TGTGCCAGTAGTACGTTGATATACAATGAGCAGTTCTTC
TRBJ2-7 | TRBV27 | . | TRBD1 | CASSRDRGISEQYF | TGTGCCAGCAGCCGCGACAGGGGGATATCTGAGCAGTACTTC
TRBJ2-5 | TRBV27 | . | . | CATRGGWETQYF | TGTGCCACTAGAGGAGGGTGGGAGACCCAGTACTTC
TRBJ2-7 | TRBV9 | . | . | CASSVGRETQSSDEQYF | TGTGCCAGCAGCGTAGGGCGGGAAACCCAGTCTAGCGACGAGCAGTACTTC
TRBJ1-2 | TRBV2 | . | . | CASSAGGENYGYTF | TGTGCCAGCAGCGCCGGGGGGGAAAACTATGGCTACACCTTC
TRBJ2-5 | TRBV7-8 | . | . | CASSSPGPRFGQYF | TGTGCCAGCAGTTCCCCCGGGCCCCGATTCGGGCAGTACTTC
TRBJ2-6 | TRBV29-1 | . | . | CSVTGLLDSGANVLTF | TGCAGCGTAACAGGCCTGCTTGACTCTGGGGCCAACGTCCTGACTTTC
TRBJ2-1 | TRBV6-5 | . | . | CASSPDRRVQFF | TGTGCCAGCAGCCCGGACCGGAGGGTTCAGTTCTTC
TRBJ1-5 | TRBV4-1 | . | . | CASRDPEYSNQPQHF | TGCGCCAGCAGGGACCCAGAGTATAGCAATCAGCCCCAGCATTTT
TRBJ2-7 | TRBV5-6 | . | TRBD1 | CASSLVGTGDYEQYF | TGTGCCAGCAGCTTGGTAGGGACAGGGGACTACGAGCAGTACTTC
TRBJ2-5 | TRBV9 | . | . | CASSVLGLGETQYF | TGTGCCAGCAGCGTACTGGGGCTGGGGGAGACCCAGTACTTC
TRBJ1-4 | TRBV5-6 | . | TRBD1 | CASSLRTGEKLFF | TGTGCCAGCAGCTTGCGGACAGGTGAAAAACTGTTTTTT
TRBJ2-1 | TRBV9 | . | TRBD1 | CASSFGTGNSYNEQFF | TGTGCCAGCAGCTTCGGGACAGGGAATTCCTACAATGAGCAGTTCTTC
TRBJ1-1 | TRBV19 | few | . | CASSASVGTEAFF | TGTGCCAGTAGTGCGTCAGTGGGCACTGAAGCTTTCTTT
TRBJ2-7 | TRBV27 | . | . | CASSFGSEQYF | TGTGCCAGCAGTTTCGGGTCCGAGCAGTACTTC
TRBJ2-7 | TRBV7-7 | . | . | CASSPRKGYEQYF | TGTGCCAGCAGCCCCCGGAAGGGGTACGAGCAGTACTTC
TRBJ2-7 | TRBV7-2 | . | . | CASSSWDETYEQYF | TGTGCCAGCAGCTCCTGGGACGAAACCTACGAGCAGTACTTC
TRBJ2-1 | TRBV18 | . | . | CASSPDRIGNEQFF | TGTGCCAGCTCACCGGACAGAATAGGGAATGAGCAGTTCTTC
TRBJ2-5 | TRBV7-6 | . | TRBD1 | CASRDWTGAETQYF | TGTGCCAGCAGGGATTGGACAGGGGCGGAGACCCAGTACTTC
TRBJ2-1 | TRBV27 | . | TRBD2 | CASSLGLAGINEQFF | TGTGCCAGCAGCCTGGGACTAGCGGGAATAAATGAGCAGTTCTTC
TRBJ2-7 | TRBV5-4 | . | . | CASSPPGHFNYEQYF | TGTGCCAGCAGCCCCCCGGGACACTTCAATTACGAGCAGTACTTC
TRBJ2-1 | TRBV27 | . | . | CASSLAASALSSYNEQFF | TGTGCCAGCAGTTTGGCCGCTAGCGCCCTGAGCTCCTACAATGAGCAGTTCTTC
TRBJ1-1 | TRBV14 | once | . | CASSQDSDRTNTEAFF | TGTGCCAGCAGCCAAGATTCCGACAGGACGAACACTGAAGCTTTCTTT
TRBJ1-5 | TRBV9 | few | . | CASTLGPGGNQPQHF | TGTGCCAGCACCCTCGGTCCCGGCGGCAATCAGCCCCAGCATTTT
TRBJ2-3 | TRBV6-5 | . | TRBD1 | CASSYRGFSTDTQYF | TGTGCCAGCAGCTACAGGGGGTTCAGCACAGATACGCAGTATTTT